A single sample gave rise to the 8 T cell receptor beta chains below, sequenced in a study of early T cells in non-severe SARS-CoV-2 infection. TCRdb reprocessed the 5' RACE reads with MiXCR, giving one entry per CDR3 protein. The data hold approximately 77,000 distinct CDR3 sequences, with over 4% observed a single time. The sample here was whole blood, taken at baseline. The origin of the receptors is an adult who was a healthcare worker with PCR-confirmed SARS-CoV-2 infection or an uninfected control (not recorded which).

In this sample, this clonotype turned up many times. The chain recombines TRBV6-2 or TRBV6-3 with TRBJ1-1; TRBD1 might be the D (6 bases). CDR1 is MNHEY, CDR2 SVGEGT, per germline. V was shortened by 4 bases and J by 5 bases, with 23 bases between the two germline ends. CDR3 size: 17 residues. The CDR3 loop reads CASSFGAGVGGETEAFF. CDR3 DNA: TGTGCCAGCAGTTTCGGAGCCGGAGTTGGGGGCGAAACTGAAGCTTTCTTT.

The rearrangement uses TRBV3-1 and TRBJ2-1; no firm D call. This CDR3 comprises 14 residues. Trimming took off 2 bases at V and 6 bases at J, with 11 bases between the two ends. CDR1 is LGHDT, CDR2 YNNKEL, per germline (reference sequence). The CDR3 nucleotides read TGTGCCAGCAGCCAACAGGCAACCTTCAATGAGCAGTTCTTC. It yields the protein CASSQQATFNEQFF.

This clonotype was seen more than once but under ten times. The chain links TRBV7-6 to TRBJ2-2, with 7 bases that match TRBD1. The CDR3 sequence is 15 residues long. J gave up 2 bases and V 3 bases, and 3 bases lay outside the gene matches. Germline CDR1 SGHVS, CDR2 FNYEAQ. The CDR3 sequence is CASSFGDSNTGELFF. The CDR3 region has the DNA TGTGCCAGCAGCTTCGGGGACAGTAACACCGGGGAGCTGTTTTTT. The entire variable domain, with the rest obtained from reference TRBV7-6 and TRBJ2-2, is as follows: GAGVSQSPRYKVTKRGQDVALRCDPISGHVSLYWYRQALGQGPEFLTYFNYEAQQDKSGLPNDRFSAERPEGSISTLTIQRTEQRDSAMYRCASSFGDSNTGELFFGEGSRLTVL.

This clonotype was observed at least ten times. The chain combines TRBV6-1 with TRBJ2-1; 13 nucleotides match TRBD2. J gave up 8 bases and V 6 bases, and 1 base lay outside the gene matches. Germline V CDR1 and CDR2: MNHNS, SASEGT. CDR3 length: 13 amino acids. CDR3: CASRGLAGYEQFF. The CDR3 DNA follows: TGTGCCAGCAGGGGACTAGCGGGATATGAGCAGTTCTTC.

At least ten counts were recorded for this clonotype. The chain links TRBV28 to TRBJ1-3, with unresolved D. Germline CDR1 and CDR2: MDHEN and SYDVKM. CDR3 length: 12 residues. Between the trimmed V and J ends, which lost 5 bases and 2 bases, there was a span of 4 bases. The CDR3 is CASSRAGNTIYF. The DNA for the CDR3 is TGTGCCAGCAGTCGGGCTGGAAACACCATATATTTT.

The chain has TRBV10-3 and TRBJ2-1; no clear D gene. This CDR3 contains 12 residues. Germline CDR1 reads ENHRY; CDR2 reads SYGVKD. V gave up 10 bases and J gave up 7 bases, with 14 bases separating them. CDR3 loop: CATSDSPNEQFF. CDR3 nucleotide sequence: TGTGCCACCTCAGATAGCCCGAATGAGCAGTTCTTC.

This clonotype was counted between two and nine times. The chain employs TRBV6-1 and TRBJ2-3, with 7 nucleotides matching TRBD1. The CDR3 runs to 14 residues. Germline values: CDR1 MNHNS, CDR2 SASEGT. The J segment lost 0 bases and the V segment lost 4 bases, leaving 1 base of the junction unmatched. In DNA, the CDR3 is TGTGCCAGCAGTGGGGGACAGAGCACAGATACGCAGTATTTT. Translating gives CASSGGQSTDTQYF.

This clonotype was found a few times. This chain joins TRBV19 and TRBJ1-1; D remains ambiguous. With 3 bases removed from V and 6 bases from J, the gap between germline ends came to 11 bases. The CDR3 has 13 residues. From germline, CDR1 is LNHDA and CDR2 SQIVND (reference sequence). CDR3 sequence (DNA): TGTGCCAGTAGTATTCGGTTGAGGGCTGAAGCTTTCTTT. Residues: CASSIRLRAEAFF. The full variable domain, rest sourced from reference TRBV19 and TRBJ1-1, is DGGITQSPKYLFRKEGQNVTLSCEQNLNHDAMYWYRQDPGQGLRLIYYSQIVNDFQKGDIAEGYSVSREKKESFPLTVTSAQKNPTAFYLCASSIRLRAEAFFGQGTRLTVV.